This TCR beta chain was retrieved from a study of T cell responses to AZD1222 COVID-19 vaccine. Whole-study results and caveats: Only six or seven AZD1222 recipients were seropositive at baseline. White British ancestry dominated among donors, who included more females, and clonal diversity was possibly underestimated. Reportedly, nearly half of unique spike TCRs recognized epitopes outside B.1.351/B.1.1.7 mutations.

Comment on this clone: The antigen remains undetermined.

Libraries were prepared by immunoSEQ multiplex PCR; TCRdb keeps only in-frame clonotypes and omits some of them. The profile shows 65,000 to 100,000 clones, 85% to 95% of them singletons. V gave up 8 bases and J gave up 3 bases; unmatched junction bases: 8. In germline, CDR1 is SGHTA, CDR2 FQGTGA. The CDR3 covers 14 residues. This chain uses TRBV7-3 with TRBJ2-3; 7 bases fit TRBD1. This sequence was found in an adult who received the AZD1222 COVID-19 vaccine. Material: peripheral blood, obtained 28 days after the second AZD1222 dose. The CDR3 protein is CASEPGQLTDTQYF. CDR3 DNA: TGTGCCAGCGAGCCGGGACAGCTTACAGATACGCAGTATTTT.